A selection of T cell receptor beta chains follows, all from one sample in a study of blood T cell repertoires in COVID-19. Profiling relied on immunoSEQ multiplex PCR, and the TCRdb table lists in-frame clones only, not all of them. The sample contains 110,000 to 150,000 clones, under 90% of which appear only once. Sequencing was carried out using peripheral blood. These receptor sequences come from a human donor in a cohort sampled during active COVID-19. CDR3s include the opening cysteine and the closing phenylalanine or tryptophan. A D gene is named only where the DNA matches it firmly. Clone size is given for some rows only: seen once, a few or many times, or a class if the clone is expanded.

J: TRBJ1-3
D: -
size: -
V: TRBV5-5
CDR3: CASSFRGSMGNTIYF
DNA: TGTGCCAGCAGCTTTCGGGGGTCTATGGGAAACACCATATATTTT

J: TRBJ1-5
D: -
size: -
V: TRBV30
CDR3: CAWSVAGDGQPQHF
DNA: TGTGCCTGGAGTGTGGCGGGGGACGGACAGCCCCAGCATTTT

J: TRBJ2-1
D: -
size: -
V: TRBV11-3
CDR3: CASSSGLGGGGSYNEQFF
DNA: TGTGCCAGCAGCTCAGGTCTGGGGGGAGGGGGTTCCTACAATGAGCAGTTCTTC

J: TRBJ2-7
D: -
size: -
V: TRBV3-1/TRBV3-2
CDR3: CASSQKWQGYEQYF
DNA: TGTGCCAGCAGCCAGAAATGGCAGGGCTACGAGCAGTACTTC

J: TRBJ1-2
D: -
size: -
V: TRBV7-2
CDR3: CASSLDIGGAPISGYTF
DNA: TGTGCCAGCAGCCTAGACATAGGGGGGGCCCCAATCTCTGGCTACACCTTC

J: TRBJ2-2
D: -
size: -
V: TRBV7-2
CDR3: CASSYGDFTGELFF
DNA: TGTGCCAGCAGCTACGGGGATTTCACCGGGGAGCTGTTTTTT

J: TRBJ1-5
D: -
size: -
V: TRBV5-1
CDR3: CASSLEGIPNQPQHF
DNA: TGCGCCAGCAGCTTGGAGGGGATCCCCAATCAGCCCCAGCATTTT

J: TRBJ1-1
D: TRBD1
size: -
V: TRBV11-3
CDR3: CASSLGQGNTEAFF
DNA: TGTGCCAGCAGCTTAGGACAGGGCAACACTGAAGCTTTCTTT

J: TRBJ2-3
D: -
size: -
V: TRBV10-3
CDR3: CAIWGGVTDTQYF
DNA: TGTGCCATTTGGGGGGGCGTCACAGATACGCAGTATTTT

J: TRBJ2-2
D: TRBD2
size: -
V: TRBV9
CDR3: CASSGEGEDTGELFF
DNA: TGTGCCAGCAGCGGGGAGGGCGAAGACACCGGGGAGCTGTTTTTT

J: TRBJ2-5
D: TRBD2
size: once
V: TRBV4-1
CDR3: CASSQVSSGGETQYF
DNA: TGCGCCAGCAGCCAAGTCTCTAGCGGGGGAGAGACCCAGTACTTC

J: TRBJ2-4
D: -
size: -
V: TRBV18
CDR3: CASSAGTPISIQYF
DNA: TGTGCCAGCTCAGCCGGGACACCGATTAGCATTCAGTACTTC

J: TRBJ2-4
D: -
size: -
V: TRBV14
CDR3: CASSRLGAALGGKNIQYF
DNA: TGTGCCAGCAGCCGTCTAGGGGCGGCACTGGGGGGCAAAAACATTCAGTACTTC

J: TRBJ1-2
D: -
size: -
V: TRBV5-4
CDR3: CASSFTGYGDGYTF
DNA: TGTGCCAGCAGCTTTACAGGGTATGGGGATGGCTACACCTTC

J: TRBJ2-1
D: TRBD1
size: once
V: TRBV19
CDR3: CASSTGTTGGLYNEQFF
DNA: TGTGCCAGTAGTACCGGAACCACAGGGGGGCTCTACAATGAGCAGTTCTTC

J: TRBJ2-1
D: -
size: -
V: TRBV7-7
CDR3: CASSSNPGDNEQFF
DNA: TGTGCCAGCAGCTCCAACCCGGGAGACAATGAGCAGTTCTTC

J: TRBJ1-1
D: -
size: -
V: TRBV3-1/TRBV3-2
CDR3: CASSRRGSTEAFF
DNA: TGTGCCAGCAGCCGCCGGGGGTCCACTGAAGCTTTCTTT

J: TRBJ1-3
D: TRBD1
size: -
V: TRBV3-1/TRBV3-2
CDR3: CASSQPGTGKNTIYF
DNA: TGTGCCAGCAGCCAACCCGGGACAGGGAAAAACACCATATATTTT

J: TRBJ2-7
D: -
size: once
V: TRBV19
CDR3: CASTGAQGRGEQYF
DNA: TGTGCCAGTACAGGGGCGCAGGGGCGAGGCGAGCAGTACTTC

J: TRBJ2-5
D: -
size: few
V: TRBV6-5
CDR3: CASSYSASRETQYF
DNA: TGTGCCAGCAGTTACTCGGCTTCGAGGGAGACCCAGTACTTC

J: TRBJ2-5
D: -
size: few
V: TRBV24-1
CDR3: CATSASSGETQYF
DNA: TGTGCCACCAGTGCGTCCTCGGGGGAGACCCAGTACTTC

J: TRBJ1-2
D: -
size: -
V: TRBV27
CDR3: CATSRKRDYGYTF
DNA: TGTGCCACTTCGCGGAAGAGGGACTATGGCTACACCTTC

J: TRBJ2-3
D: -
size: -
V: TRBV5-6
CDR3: CASSGRKRSTDTQYF
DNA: TGTGCCAGCAGCGGCCGAAAGCGGAGCACAGATACGCAGTATTTT

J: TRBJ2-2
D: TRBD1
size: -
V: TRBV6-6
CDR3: CASRRTGGSGELFF
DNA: TGTGCCAGCAGGAGGACAGGGGGATCCGGGGAGCTGTTTTTT

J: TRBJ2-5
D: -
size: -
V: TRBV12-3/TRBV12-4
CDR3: CASSLSGKETQYF
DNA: TGTGCCAGCAGTTTATCAGGGAAAGAGACCCAGTACTTC

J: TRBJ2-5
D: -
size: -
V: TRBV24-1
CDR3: CATSDYGVMGETQYF
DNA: TGTGCCACCAGTGATTACGGGGTTATGGGGGAGACCCAGTACTTC

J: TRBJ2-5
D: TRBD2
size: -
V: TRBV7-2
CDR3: CASSSMAGLLLGTQYF
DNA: TGTGCCAGCAGCTCCATGGCGGGACTACTCCTGGGGACCCAGTACTTC

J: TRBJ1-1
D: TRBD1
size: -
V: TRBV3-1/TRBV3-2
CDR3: CASSQDWTGGFTEAFF
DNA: TGTGCCAGCAGCCAAGATTGGACAGGGGGCTTCACTGAAGCTTTCTTT

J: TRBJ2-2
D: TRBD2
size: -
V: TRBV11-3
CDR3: CASSQTRISGEVGELFF
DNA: TGTGCCAGCAGCCAGACTCGGATTAGCGGGGAAGTCGGGGAGCTGTTTTTT

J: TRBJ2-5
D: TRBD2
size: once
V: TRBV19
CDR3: CASSPGLAGSQETQYF
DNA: TGTGCCAGTAGTCCGGGACTAGCGGGGTCTCAGGAGACCCAGTACTTC

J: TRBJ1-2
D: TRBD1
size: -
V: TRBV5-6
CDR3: CASSRGQFYGYTF
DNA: TGTGCCAGCAGCAGGGGACAGTTCTATGGCTACACCTTC

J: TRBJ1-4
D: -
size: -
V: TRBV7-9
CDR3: CASSSYPEVNEKLFF
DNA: TGTGCCAGCAGCTCCTATCCGGAGGTTAATGAAAAACTGTTTTTT

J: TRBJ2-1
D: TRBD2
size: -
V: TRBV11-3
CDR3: CASSFERGEYNEQFF
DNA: TGTGCCAGCAGCTTCGAGCGGGGGGAGTACAATGAGCAGTTCTTC

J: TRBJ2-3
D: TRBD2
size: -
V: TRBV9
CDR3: CASSVSGLAGFEDTQYF
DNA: TGTGCCAGCAGCGTATCGGGACTAGCGGGGTTCGAGGATACGCAGTATTTT

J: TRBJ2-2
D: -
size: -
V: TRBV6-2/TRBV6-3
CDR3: CASSSRNTGELFF
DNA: TGTGCCAGCAGTTCCAGGAACACCGGGGAGCTGTTTTTT

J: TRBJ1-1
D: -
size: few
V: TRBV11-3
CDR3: CASSPSAAEAFF
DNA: TGTGCCAGCAGCCCCTCCGCGGCCGAAGCTTTCTTT

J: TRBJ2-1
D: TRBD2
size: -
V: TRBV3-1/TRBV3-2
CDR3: CASSQARGGGVNEQFF
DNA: TGTGCCAGCAGCCAAGCCAGGGGCGGGGGGGTCAATGAGCAGTTCTTC

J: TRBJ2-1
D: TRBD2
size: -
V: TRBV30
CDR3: CAWGRLAGYNEQFF
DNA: TGTGCCTGGGGGCGACTAGCGGGTTACAATGAGCAGTTCTTC

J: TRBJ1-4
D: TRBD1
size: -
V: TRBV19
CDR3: CASSPEYRGQGEKLFF
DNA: TGTGCCAGTAGTCCGGAATACAGGGGGCAGGGTGAAAAACTGTTTTTT

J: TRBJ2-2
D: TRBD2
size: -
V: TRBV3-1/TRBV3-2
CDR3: CASSPGLATNTGELFF
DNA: TGTGCCAGCAGCCCCGGACTAGCGACGAACACCGGGGAGCTGTTTTTT

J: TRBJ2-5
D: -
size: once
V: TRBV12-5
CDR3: CASVQGIQETQYF
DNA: TGTGCTAGTGTTCAGGGAATCCAAGAGACCCAGTACTTC

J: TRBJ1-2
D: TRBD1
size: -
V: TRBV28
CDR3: CASSSTGDLNYGYTF
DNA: TGTGCCAGCAGCAGCACAGGGGACCTAAACTATGGCTACACCTTC

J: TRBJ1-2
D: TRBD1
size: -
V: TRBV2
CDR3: CASLQGVSSNYGYTF
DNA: TGTGCCAGTCTGCAGGGGGTATCCTCTAACTATGGCTACACCTTC

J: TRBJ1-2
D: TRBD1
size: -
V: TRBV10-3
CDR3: CAISEGTEKYGYTF
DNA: TGTGCCATCAGTGAGGGGACAGAAAAATATGGCTACACCTTC

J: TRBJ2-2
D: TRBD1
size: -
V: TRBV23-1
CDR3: CASSLPPLDRVMLTGELFF
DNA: TGCGCCAGCAGTCTCCCCCCTCTCGACAGGGTAATGTTGACCGGGGAGCTGTTTTTT

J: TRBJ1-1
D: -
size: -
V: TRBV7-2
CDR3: CASSLQAQGNTEAFF
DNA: TGTGCCAGCAGCTTACAGGCCCAAGGGAACACTGAAGCTTTCTTT

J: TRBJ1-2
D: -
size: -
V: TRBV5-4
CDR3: CASSGVTGYGYTF
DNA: TGTGCCAGCAGCGGAGTAACGGGCTATGGCTACACCTTC

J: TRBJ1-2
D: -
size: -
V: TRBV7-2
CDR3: CASSLGEAEHYGYTF
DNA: TGTGCCAGCAGCTTAGGAGAGGCAGAACACTATGGCTACACCTTC

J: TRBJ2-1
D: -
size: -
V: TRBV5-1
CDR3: CASRGPEQFF
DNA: TGCGCCAGCAGGGGGCCTGAGCAGTTCTTC

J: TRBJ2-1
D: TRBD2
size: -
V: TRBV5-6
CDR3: CASSFGGSPYNEQFF
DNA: TGTGCCAGCAGCTTCGGCGGGAGCCCCTACAATGAGCAGTTCTTC

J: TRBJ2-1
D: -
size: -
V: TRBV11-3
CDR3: CASSSNSGWGSNEQFF
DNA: TGTGCCAGCAGCAGCAATAGCGGTTGGGGGTCCAATGAGCAGTTCTTC

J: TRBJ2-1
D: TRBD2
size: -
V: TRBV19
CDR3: CASSISLTSIPYNEQFF
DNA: TGTGCCAGTAGTATCTCCCTGACTAGCATCCCCTACAATGAGCAGTTCTTC

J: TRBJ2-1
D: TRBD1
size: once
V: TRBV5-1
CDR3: CASSGTEYYNEQFF
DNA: TGCGCCAGCTCCGGGACAGAGTACTACAATGAGCAGTTCTTC

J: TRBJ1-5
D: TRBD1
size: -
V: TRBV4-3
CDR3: CASSPSWTGDQPQHF
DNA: TGCGCCAGCAGCCCCTCCTGGACAGGGGATCAGCCCCAGCATTTT

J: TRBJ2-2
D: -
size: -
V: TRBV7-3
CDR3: CASSTDSATGELFF
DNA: TGTGCCAGCAGCACCGACAGTGCCACCGGGGAGCTGTTTTTT